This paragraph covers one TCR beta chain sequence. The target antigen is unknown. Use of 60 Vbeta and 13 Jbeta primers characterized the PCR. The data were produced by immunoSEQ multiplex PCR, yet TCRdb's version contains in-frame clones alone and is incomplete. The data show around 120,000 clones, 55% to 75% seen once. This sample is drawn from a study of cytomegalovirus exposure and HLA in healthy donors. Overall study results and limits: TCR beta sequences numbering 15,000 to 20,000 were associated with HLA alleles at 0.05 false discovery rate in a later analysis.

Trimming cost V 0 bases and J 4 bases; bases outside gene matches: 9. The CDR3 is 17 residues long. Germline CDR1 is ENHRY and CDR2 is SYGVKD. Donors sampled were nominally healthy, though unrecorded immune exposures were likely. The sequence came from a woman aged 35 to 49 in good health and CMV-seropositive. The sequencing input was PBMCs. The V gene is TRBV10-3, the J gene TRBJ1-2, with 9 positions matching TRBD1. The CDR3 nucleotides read TGTGCCATCAGTGAGTCCTCGCAGGGACAGGGACCCTATGGCTACACCTTC. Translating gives CAISESSQGQGPYGYTF.